The 10 T cell receptor beta chains in this list originate from one sample, sequenced in a study of T cells expressing NK-cell markers. TCRdb re-called the 5' RACE reads and catalogs CDR3 proteins one per entry, DNA excluded. This repertoire includes 350,000 to 450,000 distinct CDR3 sequences. The source material was blood T cells: a sorted CD56 or NKG2C T cell subset, CD4+ or CD8+ T cells, or bulk PBMC T cells (not recorded which). These receptors were obtained from a man aged 18-69 years in good health.

This sequence joins TRBV6-1 and TRBJ2-3. The CDR3 extends over 14 amino acids. Germline CDR1 reads MNHNS; CDR2 reads SASEGT. The CDR3 loop is CASKLRPSTDTQYF.

This chain joins TRBV29-1 and TRBJ1-1; TCRdb's D gene call, TRBD1, goes unchecked for lack of DNA. Germline assignment: CDR1 SQVTM and CDR2 ANQGSEA. This CDR3 has 13 residues. CDR3 sequence reads: CSVWTGANTEAFF. The whole variable domain, remainder taken from reference TRBV29-1 and TRBJ1-1, is SAVISQKPSRDICQRGTSLTIQCQVDSQVTMMFWYRQQPGQSLTLIATANQGSEATYESGFVIDKFPISRPNLTFSTLTVSNMSPEDSSIYLCSVWTGANTEAFFGQGTRLTVV.

The chain is built from TRBV12-3 or TRBV12-4 and TRBJ2-7. This CDR3 spans 13 amino acids. The CDR3 is CASSSAEAYEQYF.

CDR3 protein: CSVSYGRGDQETQYF. V and J are TRBV29-1 and TRBJ2-5; TCRdb calls TRBD2, which cannot be checked without DNA. The CDR3 runs 15 residues. CDR1 is SQVTM and CDR2 is ANQGSEA in the germline V gene.

The chain has TRBV7-9 and TRBJ2-3. Germline assignment: CDR1 SEHNR and CDR2 FQNEAQ (reference sequence). The length of the CDR3 is 14 residues. The CDR3 loop reads CASSQDADSDTQYF.

V usage is TRBV27 and J usage is TRBJ2-2; the TCRdb call, TRBD1, lacks DNA for checking. This CDR3 contains 14 residues. Germline values: CDR1 MNHEY, CDR2 SMNVEV (reference sequence). CDR3 protein: CASSLQGYTGELFF.

The gene calls are TRBV11-1 and TRBJ2-1; TCRdb designates TRBD1, a call that cannot be tested without DNA. The CDR3 consists of 19 residues. CDR1 and CDR2 (germline): SGHAT, FQDESV (reference sequence). The chain's CDR3 is CASSLMRGRGASSYNEQFF.

The CDR3 loop reads CASSRTGSDRANEQFF. This rearrangement joins TRBV18 to TRBJ2-1; TCRdb calls TRBD1, which cannot be checked without DNA. The CDR3 sequence is 16 residues long. Looked up from germline, CDR1 is KGHSH and CDR2 is LQKENI.

This chain connects TRBV6-1 to TRBJ1-5; TCRdb proposes TRBD1, but this gene call is untestable without DNA. The CDR3 has 14 amino acids. The germline gives CDR1 MNHNS, CDR2 SASEGT. This CDR3 is CASRLGQGNQPQHF.

The V and J genes are TRBV4-2 and TRBJ1-2; no DNA is available, so the TRBD1 call from TCRdb remains unchecked. The V gene's germline CDR1 is LGHNA and CDR2 YNFKEQ. CDR3 size: 18 residues. CDR3 amino acids: CASSQIRIGDRPNYGYTF.